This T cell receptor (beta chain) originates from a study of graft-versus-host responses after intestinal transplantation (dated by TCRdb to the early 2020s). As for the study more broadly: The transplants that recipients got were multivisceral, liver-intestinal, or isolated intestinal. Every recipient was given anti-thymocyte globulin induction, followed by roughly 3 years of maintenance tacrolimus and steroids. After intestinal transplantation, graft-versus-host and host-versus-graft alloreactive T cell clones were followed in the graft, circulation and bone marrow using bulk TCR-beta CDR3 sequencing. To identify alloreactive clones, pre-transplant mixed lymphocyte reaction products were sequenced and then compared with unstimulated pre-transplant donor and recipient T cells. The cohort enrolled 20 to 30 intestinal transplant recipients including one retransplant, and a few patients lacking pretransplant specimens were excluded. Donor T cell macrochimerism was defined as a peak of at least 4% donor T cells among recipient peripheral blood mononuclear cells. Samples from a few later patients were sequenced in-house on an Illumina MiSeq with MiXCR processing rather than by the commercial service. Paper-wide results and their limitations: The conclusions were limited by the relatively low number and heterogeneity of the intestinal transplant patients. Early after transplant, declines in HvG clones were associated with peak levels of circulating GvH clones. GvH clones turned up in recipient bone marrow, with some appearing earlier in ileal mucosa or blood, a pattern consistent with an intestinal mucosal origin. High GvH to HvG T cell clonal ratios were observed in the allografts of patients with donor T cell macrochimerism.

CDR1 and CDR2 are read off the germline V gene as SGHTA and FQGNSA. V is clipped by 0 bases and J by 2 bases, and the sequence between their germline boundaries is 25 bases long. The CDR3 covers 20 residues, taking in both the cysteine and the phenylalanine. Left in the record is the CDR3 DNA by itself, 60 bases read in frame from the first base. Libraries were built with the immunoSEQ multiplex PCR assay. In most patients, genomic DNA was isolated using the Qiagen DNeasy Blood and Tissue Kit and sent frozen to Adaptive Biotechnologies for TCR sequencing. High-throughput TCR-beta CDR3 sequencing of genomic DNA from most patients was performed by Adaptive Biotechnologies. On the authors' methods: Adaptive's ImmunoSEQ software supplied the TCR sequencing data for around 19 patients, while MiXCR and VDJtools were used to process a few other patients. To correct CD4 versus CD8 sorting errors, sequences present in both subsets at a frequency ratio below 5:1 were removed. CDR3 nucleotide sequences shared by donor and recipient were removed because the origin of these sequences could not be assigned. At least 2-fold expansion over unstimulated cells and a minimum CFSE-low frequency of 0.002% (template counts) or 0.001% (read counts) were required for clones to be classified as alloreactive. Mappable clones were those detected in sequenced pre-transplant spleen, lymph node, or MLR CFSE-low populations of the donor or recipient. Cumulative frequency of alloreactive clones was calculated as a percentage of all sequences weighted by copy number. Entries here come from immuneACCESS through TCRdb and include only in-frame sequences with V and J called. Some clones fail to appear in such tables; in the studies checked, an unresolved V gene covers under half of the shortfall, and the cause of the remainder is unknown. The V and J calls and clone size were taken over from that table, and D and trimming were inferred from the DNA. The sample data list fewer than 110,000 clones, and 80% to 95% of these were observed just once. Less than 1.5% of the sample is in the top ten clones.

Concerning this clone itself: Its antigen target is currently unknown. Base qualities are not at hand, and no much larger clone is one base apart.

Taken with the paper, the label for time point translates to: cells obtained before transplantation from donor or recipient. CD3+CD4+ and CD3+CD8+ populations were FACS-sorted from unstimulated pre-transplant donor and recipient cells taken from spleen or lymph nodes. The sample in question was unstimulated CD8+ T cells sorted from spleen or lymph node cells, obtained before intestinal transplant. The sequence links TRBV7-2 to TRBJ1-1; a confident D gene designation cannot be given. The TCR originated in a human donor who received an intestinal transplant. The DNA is TGTGCCAGCAGCTTAGCTTTGTATCATTCACGGCCCTTAAACAACACTGAAGCTTTCTTT. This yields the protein CASSLALYHSRPLNNTEAFF.